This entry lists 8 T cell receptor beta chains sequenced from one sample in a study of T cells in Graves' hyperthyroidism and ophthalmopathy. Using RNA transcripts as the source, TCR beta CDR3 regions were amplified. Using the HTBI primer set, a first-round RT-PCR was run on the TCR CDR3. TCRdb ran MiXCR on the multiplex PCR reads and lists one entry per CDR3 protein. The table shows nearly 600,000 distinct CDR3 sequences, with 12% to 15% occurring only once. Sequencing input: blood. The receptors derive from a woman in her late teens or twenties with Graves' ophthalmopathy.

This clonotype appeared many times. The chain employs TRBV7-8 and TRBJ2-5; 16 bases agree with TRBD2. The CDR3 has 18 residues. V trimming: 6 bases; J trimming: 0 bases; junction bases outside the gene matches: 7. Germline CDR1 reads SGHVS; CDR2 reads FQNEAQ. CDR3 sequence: CASSQGTSGRADQETQYF. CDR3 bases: TGTGCCAGCAGTCAAGGGACTAGCGGGAGGGCGGACCAAGAGACCCAGTACTTC. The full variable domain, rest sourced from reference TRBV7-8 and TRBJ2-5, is GAGVSQSPRYKVAKRGQDVALRCDPISGHVSLFWYQQALGQGPEFLTYFQNEAQLDKSGLPSDRFFAERPEGSVSTLKIQRTQQEDSAVYLCASSQGTSGRADQETQYFGPGTRLLVL.

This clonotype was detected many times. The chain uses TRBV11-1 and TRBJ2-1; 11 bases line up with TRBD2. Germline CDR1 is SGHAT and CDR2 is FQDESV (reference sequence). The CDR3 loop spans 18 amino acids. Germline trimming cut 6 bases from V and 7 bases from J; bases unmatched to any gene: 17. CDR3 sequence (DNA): TGTGCCAGCAGGCGGGACACCATACTAGCGGGAGACGGGAATGAGCAGTTCTTC. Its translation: CASRRDTILAGDGNEQFF.

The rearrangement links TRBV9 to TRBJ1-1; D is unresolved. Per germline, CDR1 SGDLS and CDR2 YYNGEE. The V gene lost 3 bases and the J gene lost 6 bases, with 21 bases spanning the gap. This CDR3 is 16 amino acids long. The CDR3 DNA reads TGTGCCAGCAGCGCTCGTTTTTCTACAGTTGTGGCTGAAGCTTTCTTT. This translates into CASSARFSTVVAEAFF. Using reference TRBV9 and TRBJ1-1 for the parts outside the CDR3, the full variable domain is DSGVTQTPKHLITATGQRVTLRCSPRSGDLSVYWYQQSLDQGLQFLIQYYNGEERAKGNILERFSAQQFPDLHSELNLSSLELGDSALYFCASSARFSTVVAEAFFGQGTRLTVV.

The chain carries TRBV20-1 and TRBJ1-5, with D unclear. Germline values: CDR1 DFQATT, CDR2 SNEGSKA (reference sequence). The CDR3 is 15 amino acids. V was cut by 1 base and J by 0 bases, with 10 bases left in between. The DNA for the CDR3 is TGCAGTGCTAGAGTCCCCTCGCTTAGCAATCAGCCCCAGCATTTT. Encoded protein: CSARVPSLSNQPQHF.

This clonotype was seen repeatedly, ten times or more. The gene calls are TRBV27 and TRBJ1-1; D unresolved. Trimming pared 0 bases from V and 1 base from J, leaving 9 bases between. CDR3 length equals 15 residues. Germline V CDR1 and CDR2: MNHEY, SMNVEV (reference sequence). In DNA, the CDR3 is TGTGCCAGCAGTTTATCGACGGGCGGGAACACTGAAGCTTTCTTT. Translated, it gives CASSLSTGGNTEAFF.

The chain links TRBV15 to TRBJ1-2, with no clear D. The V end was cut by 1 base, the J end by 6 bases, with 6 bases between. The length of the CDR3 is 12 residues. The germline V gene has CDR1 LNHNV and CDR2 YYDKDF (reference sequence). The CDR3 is CATSRGYNGYTF. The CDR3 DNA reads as TGTGCCACCAGCAGAGGTTATAATGGCTACACCTTC.

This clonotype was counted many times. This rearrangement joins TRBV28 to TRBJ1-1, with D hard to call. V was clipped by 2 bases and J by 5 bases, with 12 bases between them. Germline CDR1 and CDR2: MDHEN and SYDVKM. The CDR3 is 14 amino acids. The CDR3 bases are TGTGCCAGCAGTTTAATCAACCGAGGTACTGAAGCTTTCTTT. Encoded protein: CASSLINRGTEAFF.

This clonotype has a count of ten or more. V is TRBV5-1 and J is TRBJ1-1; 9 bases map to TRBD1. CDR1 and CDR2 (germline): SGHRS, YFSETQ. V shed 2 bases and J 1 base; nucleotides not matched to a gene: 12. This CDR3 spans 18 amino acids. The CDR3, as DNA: TGCGCCAGCAGCTTCGATTCCGGGACAGGGCCTAAGAACACTGAAGCTTTCTTT. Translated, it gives CASSFDSGTGPKNTEAFF. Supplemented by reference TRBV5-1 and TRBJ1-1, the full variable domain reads KAGVTQTPRYLIKTRGQQVTLSCSPISGHRSVSWYQQTPGQGLQFLFEYFSETQRNKGNFPGRFSGRQFSNSRSEMNVSTLELGDSALYLCASSFDSGTGPKNTEAFFGQGTRLTVV.